This is a list of T cell receptor beta chains from one sample in a study of blood T cell repertoires in COVID-19. Sequencing used immunoSEQ multiplex PCR; TCRdb keeps in-frame clones, though not all of them. Of about 270,000 clones detected, 75% to 90% appear once; the ten largest clones hold roughly 13%. Sample: peripheral blood. These TCRs come from a woman aged 65 to 85 with COVID-19, enrolled during active disease. CDR3s include the opening cysteine and the closing phenylalanine or tryptophan.

CDR3 | J | V
CASRGLGAGTEAFF | TRBJ1-1 | TRBV2
CASREDRVQETQYF | TRBJ2-5 | TRBV2
CASTPTTRGNQPQHF | TRBJ1-5 | TRBV28
CASSLGQGGTEAFF | TRBJ1-1 | TRBV5-1
CASSPPQGLRYNEQFF | TRBJ2-1 | TRBV18
CASSVQGYEQYF | TRBJ2-7 | TRBV6-6
CATSDHRGSYNEQFF | TRBJ2-1 | TRBV24-1
CASSPLTSGGGRTDTQYF | TRBJ2-3 | TRBV5-1
CASSSTRESYNSPLHF | TRBJ1-6 | TRBV11-3
CASGLRVQETQYF | TRBJ2-5 | TRBV12-5
CAIAREGTDTQYF | TRBJ2-3 | TRBV10-3
CASSGHLNTEAFF | TRBJ1-1 | TRBV19
CASSLDGGSYNEQFF | TRBJ2-1 | TRBV5-5
CATRERGYEQYF | TRBJ2-7 | TRBV27
CASSPSNEQFF | TRBJ2-1 | TRBV18
CASSPGTGEETQYF | TRBJ2-5 | TRBV11-2
CSVPLAGGVTQYF | TRBJ2-5 | TRBV29-1
CASRTGGYGYTF | TRBJ1-2 | TRBV6-5
CASSLGDIYQETQYF | TRBJ2-5 | TRBV7-7
CASSFEGLDTGELFF | TRBJ2-2 | TRBV5-1
CASSMALAEKNIQYF | TRBJ2-4 | TRBV5-4
CASSRLAGNTGELFF | TRBJ2-2 | TRBV6-6
CASSLADRPYGYTF | TRBJ1-2 | TRBV5-1
CASSSDREGTEAFF | TRBJ1-1 | TRBV19
CAWSVQAGQPQHF | TRBJ1-5 | TRBV30
CASTDGGQLTGELFF | TRBJ2-2 | TRBV28
CASSLARSSYEQYF | TRBJ2-7 | TRBV28
CASSHWDRGLTGEKLFF | TRBJ1-4 | TRBV4-3
CASSFMLAGVETQYF | TRBJ2-5 | TRBV7-8
CASSRSSHEQFF | TRBJ2-1 | TRBV19
CASSLGTGGHYEQYF | TRBJ2-7 | TRBV7-6
CASSSETGQETQYF | TRBJ2-5 | TRBV5-6
CASSLASTVNYGYTF | TRBJ1-2 | TRBV13
CASSPLATYSYEQYF | TRBJ2-7 | TRBV18
CASSPGTGNYGYTF | TRBJ1-2 | TRBV19
CASSDGTSGLNEQFF | TRBJ2-1 | TRBV2
CSVSQGATEAFF | TRBJ1-1 | TRBV29-1
CASSFEHDYGYTF | TRBJ1-2 | TRBV12-3/TRBV12-4
CASSLGQGRGEKLFF | TRBJ1-4 | TRBV5-1
CASSPRTVLTEAFF | TRBJ1-1 | TRBV5-8